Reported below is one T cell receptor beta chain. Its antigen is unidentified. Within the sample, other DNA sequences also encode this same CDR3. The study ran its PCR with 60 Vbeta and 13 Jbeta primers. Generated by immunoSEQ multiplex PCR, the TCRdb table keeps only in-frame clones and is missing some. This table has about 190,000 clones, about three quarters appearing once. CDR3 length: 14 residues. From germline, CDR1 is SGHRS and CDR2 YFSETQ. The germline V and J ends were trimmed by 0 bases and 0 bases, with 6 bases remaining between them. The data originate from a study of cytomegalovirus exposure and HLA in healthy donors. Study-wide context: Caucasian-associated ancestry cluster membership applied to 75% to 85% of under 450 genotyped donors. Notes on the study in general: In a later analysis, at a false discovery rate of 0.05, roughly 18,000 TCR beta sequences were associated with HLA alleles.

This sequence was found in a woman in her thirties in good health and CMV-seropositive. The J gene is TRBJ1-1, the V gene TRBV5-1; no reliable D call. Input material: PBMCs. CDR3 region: CASSLDRMNTEAFF. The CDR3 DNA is TGCGCCAGCAGCTTGGACAGAATGAACACTGAAGCTTTCTTT.